This TCR beta chain was obtained from a study of T cells in Graves' hyperthyroidism and ophthalmopathy. Researchers amplified the TCR beta CDR3 regions from RNA transcripts. The HTBI set primed first-round TCR CDR3 RT-PCR. MiXCR was run by TCRdb on the multiplex PCR reads, yielding one entry per CDR3 protein. This table holds approximately 640,000 distinct CDR3 sequences, about 17% found once. CDR1 and CDR2 from the germline V gene are MNHNS and SASEGT. The CDR3 spans 14 residues. V shed 5 bases and J 3 bases; nucleotides not matched to a gene: 7. The material sequenced was blood. The TCR originated in a woman in her twenties or thirties with Graves' hyperthyroidism. The J gene is TRBJ2-7, the V gene TRBV6-1; the match to TRBD1 covers 7 bases. This CDR3 is CASSRDSSYYEQYF. The CDR3 DNA is TGTGCCAGCAGTCGGGACAGTTCTTACTACGAGCAGTACTTC.